This T cell receptor (beta chain) was observed in a study of cytomegalovirus exposure and HLA in healthy donors. Whole-study results and caveats: Sequencing likely generated an artifact that appeared as a cluster of highly shared sequence variants.

Both 60 Vbeta primers and 13 Jbeta primers went into the PCR. The data were produced by immunoSEQ multiplex PCR, yet TCRdb's version contains in-frame clones alone and is incomplete. The profile shows 150,000 to 190,000 clones, 70% to 90% of them singletons. The V gene's germline CDR1 is MNHNS and CDR2 SASEGT. V was cut by 1 base and J by 6 bases, with 9 bases left in between. The CDR3 contains 13 residues. As to this clone: What it binds is unknown.

This clonotype originated in a woman in her late teens or twenties in good health and CMV-seronegative. Sequencing input: PBMCs. The V gene is TRBV6-1, the J gene TRBJ1-2; possibly TRBD1 for D (5 bases). The CDR3 is CASSEGWGDGYTF. The CDR3 nucleotides are TGTGCCAGCAGTGAAGGTTGGGGCGATGGCTACACCTTC.